This T cell receptor (beta chain) was profiled in a study of T cell repertoires in cytomegalovirus infection. The wider study: From public TCR beta signatures came an indication of both CMV infection and matching HLA type. Findings of the study overall: The ex vivo response was dominated by HLA-C-restricted CMV-specific TCR beta clonotypes.

TCRdb re-analysed the reads in MiXCR, keeping a single row per CDR3 protein. The sample has approximately 180,000 distinct CDR3 sequences, approximately 9.6% seen once. As to this clonotype: Its antigen is not known.

The sequenced sample was PBMCs. This TCR was sampled from a human donor in good health (CMV status not recorded). Some clones in this sample may be carry-over from other donors' samples.

The CDR3 protein is CASSLAGREAYEQYF. In DNA form, the CDR3 reads TGTGCCAGCAGCTTGGCCGGTCGGGAGGCCTACGAGCAGTACTTC. V and J are TRBV5-4 and TRBJ2-7; the match to TRBD2 covers 7 bases. Germline V gene lookup returns CDR1 SGHNT and CDR2 YYREEE (reference sequence). V trimming: 0 bases; J trimming: 2 bases; junction bases outside the gene matches: 5. The CDR3 contains 15 residues.